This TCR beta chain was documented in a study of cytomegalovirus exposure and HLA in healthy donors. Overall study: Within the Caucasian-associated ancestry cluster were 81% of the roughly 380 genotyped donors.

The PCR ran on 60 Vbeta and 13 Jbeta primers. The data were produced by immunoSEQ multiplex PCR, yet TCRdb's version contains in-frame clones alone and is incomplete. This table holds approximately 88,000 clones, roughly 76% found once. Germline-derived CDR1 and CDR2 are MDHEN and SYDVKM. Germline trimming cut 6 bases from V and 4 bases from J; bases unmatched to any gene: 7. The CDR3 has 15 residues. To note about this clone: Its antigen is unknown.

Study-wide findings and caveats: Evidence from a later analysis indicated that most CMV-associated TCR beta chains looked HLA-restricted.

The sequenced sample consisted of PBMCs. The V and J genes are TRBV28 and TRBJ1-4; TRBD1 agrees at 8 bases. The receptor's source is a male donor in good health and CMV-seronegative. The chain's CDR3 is CASSPLDRVNEKLFF. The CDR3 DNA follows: TGTGCCAGCAGCCCTTTGGACAGGGTTAATGAAAAACTGTTTTTT.